This T cell receptor beta chain was documented in a study of tumor and adjacent non-tumor tissue in lung cancer. Whole-study context: The cohort had around eleven adenocarcinoma, a couple of squamous cell and 1 small cell patients. About 4.17 million productive TCRbeta reads were obtained per sample on average.

The library came from three nested PCR rounds adapted from ARM-PCR protocols. MiXCR, applied by TCRdb to the multiplex PCR reads, yields one record per CDR3 protein. This sample has some 100,000 distinct CDR3 sequences, with 60% to 80% found just once. RNA was extracted from bulk tissue without any cell sorting. This non-tumor lung sample came from over 3 cm beyond the tumor edge. Germline assignment: CDR1 SGHAT and CDR2 FQDESV (reference sequence). The V and J ends lost 5 bases and 7 bases respectively, with 17 bases between them. This CDR3 has 14 amino acids. Study-wide findings and caveats: Higher tumor TCR diversity was associated with shorter survival. Tumor repertoires had a smaller top 100 clone share than normal lung.

Comment on this clonotype: The antigen is undetermined.

The source material was distant non-tumor lung tissue. This sequence originates from a young man with non-small cell lung cancer. The rearrangement links TRBV11-1 to TRBJ2-5; D gene ambiguous. CDR3 amino acids: CASSADMYQVTQYF. The CDR3 DNA reads as TGTGCCAGCAGCGCCGACATGTACCAGGTGACCCAGTACTTC.